The 8 T cell receptor beta chains below were found in one sample sequenced in a study of shared clonotypes between healthy human individuals. Only in-frame clones appear in the TCRdb table, and some are missing; sequencing was by immunoSEQ multiplex PCR. The table shows hundreds of thousands of clones, with roughly 98% occurring only once. Only CD45RO-negative cells positively selected for CCR7 counted as naive CD8 cells, so terminally differentiated effector memory CD45RA+ cells were excluded. Sequences were obtained from naive CD8+ T cells sorted from blood. The receptors originated from a young man in good health.

Comment on this clone: Other DNA sequences within the sample encode an identical CDR3. CDR3 sequence: CASSLGRNTEAFF. The DNA of the CDR3 is TGTGCCAGCAGTTTAGGACGTAACACTGAAGCTTTCTTT. This chain joins TRBV27 and TRBJ1-1; D remains ambiguous. The germline gives CDR1 MNHEY, CDR2 SMNVEV (reference sequence). The V end was cut by 2 bases, the J end by 2 bases, with 6 bases between. CDR3 size: 13 residues.

To note about this clone: The sample holds other DNA sequences that translate to the same CDR3. CDR3 protein: CASSVSGTDYNEQFF. CDR3 bases: TGTGCCAGCAGCGTTAGCGGGACGGACTACAATGAGCAGTTCTTC. The gene calls are TRBV9 and TRBJ2-1; 8 bases are shared with TRBD2. Germline V gene sequence: CDR1 SGDLS, CDR2 YYNGEE. The V segment lost 2 bases and the J segment 3 bases; nucleotides outside the gene matches: 4. The CDR3 contains 15 residues. Looking up the rest from reference TRBV9 and TRBJ2-1 gives the full variable domain: DSGVTQTPKHLITATGQRVTLRCSPRSGDLSVYWYQQSLDQGLQFLIQYYNGEERAKGNILERFSAQQFPDLHSELNLSSLELGDSALYFCASSVSGTDYNEQFFGPGTRLTVL.

This chain joins TRBV7-9 and TRBJ1-4, with TRBD1 as a possible D gene (5 bases). Trimming shortened V by 0 bases and J by 8 bases, and 10 bases separated the two germline ends. Germline CDR1 and CDR2: SEHNR and FQNEAQ (reference sequence). There are 14 residues in the CDR3. The CDR3 loop is CASSLAGLGEKLFF. CDR3 in DNA: TGTGCCAGCAGCTTAGCGGGACTCGGAGAAAAACTGTTTTTT.

The rearrangement uses TRBV6-1 and TRBJ1-5, with D maybe TRBD1 (5 bases). The CDR3 is 15 residues long. Germline values: CDR1 MNHNS, CDR2 SASEGT. Trimming took 4 bases from V and 3 from J, leaving 13 bases between them. The CDR3 protein is CASSAERGSNQPQHF. CDR3 bases: TGTGCCAGCAGTGCGGAGAGGGGCTCCAATCAGCCCCAGCATTTT.

J is TRBJ2-4 and V is TRBV10-3; the D gene could be TRBD1 or TRBD2 (5 bases each). The CDR3 is 15 residues long. Per the germline V gene, CDR1 is ENHRY and CDR2 is SYGVKD. The V gene lost 5 bases and the J gene lost 0 bases, with 11 bases spanning the gap. Written as DNA, the CDR3 is TGTGCCATCAGTCCAGGGACGGTAGCCAAAAACATTCAGTACTTC. The encoded protein is CAISPGTVAKNIQYF.

With respect to this clone: An end of the junction does not agree with germline; a read error may underlie this. V and J are TRBV7-7 and TRBJ2-2, with TRBD1 matching 9 bases. The CDR3 covers 17 residues. In germline, CDR1 is SSHAT, CDR2 FNYEAQ (reference sequence). CDR3 bases: TGTGCTAGCAGCTCTATGGGGGACAGGGTGGACACCGGGGAGCTGTTTTTT. This gives the protein CASSSMGDRVDTGELFF.

The chain recombines TRBV27 with TRBJ2-1; TRBD1 matches at 8 bases. Germline CDR1 and CDR2: MNHEY and SMNVEV (reference sequence). There are 14 residues in the CDR3. The V gene end was trimmed by 6 bases and the J gene end by 3 bases; junction bases not matched to a gene: 4. CDR3 region: CASSWTGSYNEQFF. The CDR3 bases are TGTGCCAGCAGCTGGACAGGGAGCTACAATGAGCAGTTCTTC.

The J gene is TRBJ2-1, the V gene TRBV27; 9 bases align to TRBD2. Trimming removed 7 bases from V and 9 bases from J; junction bases left unmatched: 10. There are 14 residues in the CDR3. In germline, CDR1 is MNHEY, CDR2 SMNVEV (reference sequence). The CDR3 reads CASIEAGGGSEQFF. For the CDR3, the DNA is TGTGCCAGCATCGAAGCGGGAGGCGGCTCTGAGCAGTTCTTC.